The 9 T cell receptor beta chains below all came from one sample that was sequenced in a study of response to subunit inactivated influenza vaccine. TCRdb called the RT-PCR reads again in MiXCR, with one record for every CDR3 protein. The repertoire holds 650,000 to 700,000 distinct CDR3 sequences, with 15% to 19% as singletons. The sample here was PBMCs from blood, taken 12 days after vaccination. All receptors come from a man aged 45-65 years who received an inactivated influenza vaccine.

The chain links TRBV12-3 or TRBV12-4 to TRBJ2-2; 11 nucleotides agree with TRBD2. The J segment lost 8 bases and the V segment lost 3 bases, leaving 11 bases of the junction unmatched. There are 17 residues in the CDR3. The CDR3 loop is CASSFSWSPSGRGELFF. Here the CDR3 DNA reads TGTGCCAGCAGTTTTAGTTGGAGTCCTAGCGGGAGGGGGGAGCTGTTTTTT.

CDR3 residues: CASSKADNTGELFF. The CDR3 bases are TGTGCCAGCAGCAAGGCGGATAACACCGGGGAGCTGTTTTTT. The chain uses TRBV7-9 and TRBJ2-2, with D unresolved. Per germline, CDR1 SEHNR and CDR2 FQNEAQ (reference sequence). V shed 5 bases and J shed 2 bases, with 9 bases lying between them. This CDR3 spans 14 amino acids.

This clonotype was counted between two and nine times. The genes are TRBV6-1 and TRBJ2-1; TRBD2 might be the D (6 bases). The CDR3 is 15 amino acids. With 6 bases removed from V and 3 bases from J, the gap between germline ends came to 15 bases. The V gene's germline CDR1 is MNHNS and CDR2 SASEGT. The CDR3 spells CASSLGGLVYNEQFF. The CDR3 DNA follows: TGTGCCAGCAGCCTCGGGGGACTCGTCTACAATGAGCAGTTCTTC.

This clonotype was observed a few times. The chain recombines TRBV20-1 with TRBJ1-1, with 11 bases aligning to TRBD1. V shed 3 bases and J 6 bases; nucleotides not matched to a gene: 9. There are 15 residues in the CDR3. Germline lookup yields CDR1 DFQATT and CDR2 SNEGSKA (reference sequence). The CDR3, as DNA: TGCAGTGCTAGCGGACAGGGGGCCTCATGGGCTGAAGCTTTCTTT. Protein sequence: CSASGQGASWAEAFF.

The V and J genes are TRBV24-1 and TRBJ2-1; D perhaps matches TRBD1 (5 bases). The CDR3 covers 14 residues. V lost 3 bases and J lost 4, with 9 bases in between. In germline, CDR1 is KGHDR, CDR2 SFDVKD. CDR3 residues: CATSDPRQYNEQFF. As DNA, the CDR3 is TGTGCCACCAGTGATCCTCGACAGTACAATGAGCAGTTCTTC.

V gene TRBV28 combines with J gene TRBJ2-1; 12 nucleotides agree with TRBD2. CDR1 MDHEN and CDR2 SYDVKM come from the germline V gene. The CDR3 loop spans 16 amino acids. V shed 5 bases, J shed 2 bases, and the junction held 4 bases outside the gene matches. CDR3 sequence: CASSTRLAGAYNEQFF. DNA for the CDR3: TGTGCCAGCAGTACCAGACTAGCGGGGGCCTACAATGAGCAGTTCTTC.

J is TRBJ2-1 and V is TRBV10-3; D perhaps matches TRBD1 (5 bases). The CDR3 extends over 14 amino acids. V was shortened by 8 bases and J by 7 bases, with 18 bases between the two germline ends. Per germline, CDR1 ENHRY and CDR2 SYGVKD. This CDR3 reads CAISPQGWINEQFF. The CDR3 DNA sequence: TGTGCCATCTCCCCGCAGGGCTGGATAAATGAGCAGTTCTTC.

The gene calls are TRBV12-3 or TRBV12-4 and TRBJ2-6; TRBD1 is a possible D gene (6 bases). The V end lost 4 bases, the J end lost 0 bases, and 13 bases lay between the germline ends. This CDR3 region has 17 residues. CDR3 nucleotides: TGTGCCAGCAGTTCAGGGGATGGTAGCTCTGGGGCCAACGTCCTGACTTTC. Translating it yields CASSSGDGSSGANVLTF.

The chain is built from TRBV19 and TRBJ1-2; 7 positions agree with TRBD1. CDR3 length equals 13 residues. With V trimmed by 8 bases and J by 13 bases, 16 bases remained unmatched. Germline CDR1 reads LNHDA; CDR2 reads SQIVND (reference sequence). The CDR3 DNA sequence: TGTGCCAGTTCTAATCTTCAGGGGGTAAAGCGCACCTTC. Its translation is CASSNLQGVKRTF.